The present TCR beta chain was sequenced within a study of T cell responses to AZD1222 COVID-19 vaccine (dated by TCRdb to 2020 to 2022). For context, the study as a whole: AZD1222 recipients given second doses at about 4 weeks or at about 12 weeks were pooled, since spike-specific TCR depth and breadth were not found to differ between the two schedules. A total of 230 to 250 trial participants underwent TCR sequencing, of whom some 200 had received two doses of AZD1222 and around 26 had received two doses of the MenACWY control vaccine. Trial participants were enrolled by age into subgroups of 18-55, 56-69 and 70-plus years, and around 150, 28 and 57 TCR-sequenced participants, respectively, were included in these subgroups.

In the germline V gene, CDR1 corresponds to MNHEY and CDR2 to SVGAGI. The CDR3 has 12 amino acids, counting the end cysteine and phenylalanine. Just the 36-base CDR3 DNA is kept, in frame starting at base 1. The trim is 4 bases for V and 8 bases for J, with a gap of 9 bases between the germline ends. The sample's time point label, in plain terms: baseline before first vaccination. Vaccinee samples were obtained from the UK trials COV001 and COV002, which included a single-blind randomized controlled phase 2/3 trial of AZD1222 (ChAdOx1 nCoV-19) in healthy adults. For TCRbeta chain sequencing, PBMC samples from trial participants were taken at day 0 and at day 28 after the second dose. A word on this clone: Its specific antigen is unknown. No qualities accompany the bases; no much larger clone lies one base away.

The CDR3 regions of human TCRbeta chains were subjected to immunosequencing. As for the original processing: TCRs in the repertoires were compared against a reference library of SARS-CoV-2-specific TCRs that had been generated with the MIRA antigen-specificity platform. Breadth meant the fraction of unique TCRs that were SARS-CoV-2-associated, whereas depth meant the fraction of total T cells that were SARS-CoV-2-associated. Using the MIRA data, every spike-specific TCR was mapped to the spike region that the TCR reacted to and assigned to either a CD4 or a CD8 class. Log10-transformed breadth and depth values were compared by one-way ANOVA with Sidak's multiple comparisons tests. In its TCRdb copy, this immuneACCESS table keeps in-frame sequences only and misses some clones. Where compared with another copy, unresolved V genes explain less than half of these, and the others have no known cause. V and J calls and clone size are given by that table; D and trimming were obtained from the DNA. This sample holds 55,000 to 75,000 clones; 88% were observed only once. 7.5% to 9.5% of the sample goes to the ten largest clones.

Study-wide findings and limitations: Nearly half of unique spike-specific TCRs reportedly recognized epitopes outside regions mutated in the B.1.351 and B.1.1.7 variants. After two AZD1222 doses, spike-specific TCR breadth and depth were significantly higher than at day 0 and than in MenACWY recipients. Most participants were white British and females outnumbered males, and the authors suggested that clonal diversity may have been underestimated. Because no day 14 peak-response samples were available, repertoires were characterized only after the peak T cell response. The 56-69-year group was small, and its depth increase did not reach significance, likely because of low power. Conclusions about previously exposed vaccinees are limited because only a handful of AZD1222 recipients were SARS-CoV-2 seropositive at baseline. The whole spike protein was spanned by vaccine-associated CD4 TCRs, and dominant responses were seen in regions 160-218 and 743-854.

Sample: peripheral blood, taken on day 0 of AZD1222 vaccination. The receptor was isolated from an adult in good health. The sequence joins TRBV6-5 to TRBJ2-1; TRBD1 could be the D gene, as 6 bases match. For the CDR3, the sequence is CASSFRGHEQFF. Here is the DNA: TGTGCCAGCAGTTTCAGGGGTCATGAGCAGTTCTTC.